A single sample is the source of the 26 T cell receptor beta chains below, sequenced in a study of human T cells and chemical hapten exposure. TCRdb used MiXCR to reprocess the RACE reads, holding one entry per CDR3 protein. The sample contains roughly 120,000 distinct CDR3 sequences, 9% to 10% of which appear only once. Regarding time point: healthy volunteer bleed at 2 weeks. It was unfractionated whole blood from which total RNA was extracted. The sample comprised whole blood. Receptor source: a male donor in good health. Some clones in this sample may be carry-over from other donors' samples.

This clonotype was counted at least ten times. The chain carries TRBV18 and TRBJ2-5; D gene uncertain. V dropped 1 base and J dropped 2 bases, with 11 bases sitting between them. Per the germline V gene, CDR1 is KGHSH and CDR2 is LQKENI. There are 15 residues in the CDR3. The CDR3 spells CASSPRQILQETQYF. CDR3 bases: TGTGCCAGCTCACCACGGCAGATACTACAAGAGACCCAGTACTTC. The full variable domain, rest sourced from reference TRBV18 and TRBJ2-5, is NAGVMQNPRHLVRRRGQEARLRCSPMKGHSHVYWYRQLPEEGLKFMVYLQKENIIDESGMPKERFSAEFPKEGPSILRIQQVVRGDSAAYFCASSPRQILQETQYFGPGTRLLVL.

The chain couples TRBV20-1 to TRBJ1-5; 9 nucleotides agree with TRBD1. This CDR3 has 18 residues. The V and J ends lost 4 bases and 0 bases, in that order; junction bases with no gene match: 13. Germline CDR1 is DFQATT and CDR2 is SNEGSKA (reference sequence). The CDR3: CSAKSRTGVPFSNQPQHF. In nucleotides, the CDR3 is TGCAGTGCTAAGAGCCGGACAGGGGTCCCCTTTAGCAATCAGCCCCAGCATTTT.

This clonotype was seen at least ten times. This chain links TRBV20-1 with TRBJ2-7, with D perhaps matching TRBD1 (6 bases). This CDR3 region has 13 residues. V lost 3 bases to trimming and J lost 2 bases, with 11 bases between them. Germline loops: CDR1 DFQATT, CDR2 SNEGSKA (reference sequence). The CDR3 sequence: CSASSGQTYEQYF. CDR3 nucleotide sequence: TGCAGTGCTAGTTCCGGACAGACCTACGAGCAGTACTTC.

The CDR3 DNA reads TGTGCCAGCAGCTTGTGGGAGGTTCCCACAGATACGCAGTATTTT. It yields the protein CASSLWEVPTDTQYF. The rearrangement joins TRBV5-8 to TRBJ2-3, with D possibly matching TRBD2 (6 bases). Germline V gene sequence: CDR1 SGHTS, CDR2 YDEGEE. The CDR3 length is 15 residues. V lost 1 base and J 2 bases, leaving 11 bases between the germline ends.

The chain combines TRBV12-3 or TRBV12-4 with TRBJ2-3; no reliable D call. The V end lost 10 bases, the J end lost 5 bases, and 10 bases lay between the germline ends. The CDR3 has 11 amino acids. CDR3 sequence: CATGWGDTQYF. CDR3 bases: TGTGCCACCGGTTGGGGAGATACGCAGTATTTT.

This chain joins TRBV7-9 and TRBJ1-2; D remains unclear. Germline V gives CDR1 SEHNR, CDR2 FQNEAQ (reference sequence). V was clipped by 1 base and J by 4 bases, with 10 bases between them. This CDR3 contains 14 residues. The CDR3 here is CASSLDGGPYGYTF. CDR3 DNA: TGTGCCAGCAGCTTAGATGGAGGACCCTATGGCTACACCTTC.

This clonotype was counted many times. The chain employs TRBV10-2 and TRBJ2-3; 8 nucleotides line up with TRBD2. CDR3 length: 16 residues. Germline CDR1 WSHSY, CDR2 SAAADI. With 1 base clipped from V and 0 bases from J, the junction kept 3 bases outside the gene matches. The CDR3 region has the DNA TGCGCCAGCAGTGAGTTTCTAGCGGGCAGCACAGATACGCAGTATTTT. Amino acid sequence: CASSEFLAGSTDTQYF.

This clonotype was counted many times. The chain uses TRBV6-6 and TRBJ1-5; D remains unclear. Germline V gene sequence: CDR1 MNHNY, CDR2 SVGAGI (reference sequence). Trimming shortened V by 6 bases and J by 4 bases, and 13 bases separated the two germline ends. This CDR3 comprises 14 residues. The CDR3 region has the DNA TGTGCCAGCAGCTCAAGGGCGGAAAATCAGCCCCAGCATTTT. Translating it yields CASSSRAENQPQHF.

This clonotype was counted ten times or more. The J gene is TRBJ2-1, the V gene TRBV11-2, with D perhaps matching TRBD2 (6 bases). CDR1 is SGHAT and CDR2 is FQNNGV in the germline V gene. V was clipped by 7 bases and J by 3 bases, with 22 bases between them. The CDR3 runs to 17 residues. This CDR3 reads CASKTTGTLPGYNEQFF. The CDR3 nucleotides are TGTGCCAGCAAAACAACCGGGACTCTCCCCGGCTACAATGAGCAGTTCTTC.

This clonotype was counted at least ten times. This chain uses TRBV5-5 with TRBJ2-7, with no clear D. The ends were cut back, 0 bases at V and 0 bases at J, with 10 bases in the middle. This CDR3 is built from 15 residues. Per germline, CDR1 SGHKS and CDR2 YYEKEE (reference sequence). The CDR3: CASSLVPQTSYEQYF. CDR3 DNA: TGTGCCAGCAGCTTGGTGCCACAAACCTCCTACGAGCAGTACTTC.

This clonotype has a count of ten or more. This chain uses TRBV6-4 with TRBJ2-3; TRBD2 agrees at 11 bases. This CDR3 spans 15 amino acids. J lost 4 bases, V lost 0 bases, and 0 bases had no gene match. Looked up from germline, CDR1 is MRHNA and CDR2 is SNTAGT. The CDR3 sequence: CASSDSSGGADTQYF. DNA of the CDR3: TGTGCCAGCAGTGACTCTAGCGGGGGGGCAGATACGCAGTATTTT.

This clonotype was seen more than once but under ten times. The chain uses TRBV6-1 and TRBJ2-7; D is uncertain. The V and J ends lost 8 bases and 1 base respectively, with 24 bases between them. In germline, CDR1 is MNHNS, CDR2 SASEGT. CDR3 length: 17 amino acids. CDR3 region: CASPPPGPESSSYEQYF. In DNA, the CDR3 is TGTGCCAGCCCCCCGCCGGGTCCCGAATCGTCGTCCTACGAGCAGTACTTC.

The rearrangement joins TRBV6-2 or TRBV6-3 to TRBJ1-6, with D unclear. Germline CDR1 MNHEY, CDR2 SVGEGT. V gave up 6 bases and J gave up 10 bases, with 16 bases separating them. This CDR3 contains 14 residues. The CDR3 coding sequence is TGTGCCAGCAGCCAGGACGGGCTGAGGTCACCCCTCCACTTT. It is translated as CASSQDGLRSPLHF.

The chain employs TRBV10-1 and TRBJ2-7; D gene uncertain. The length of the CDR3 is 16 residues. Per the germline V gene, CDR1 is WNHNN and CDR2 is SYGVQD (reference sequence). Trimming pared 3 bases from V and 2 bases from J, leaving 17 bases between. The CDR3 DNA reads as TGCGCCAGCAGTGAATCATTGGGTGCTTATCCCTACGAGCAGTACTTC. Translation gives CASSESLGAYPYEQYF.

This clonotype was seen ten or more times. The CDR3 reads CASSPPGLSNQPQHF. Here the CDR3 DNA reads TGTGCCAGCAGTCCGCCGGGACTTAGCAATCAGCCCCAGCATTTT. The rearrangement uses TRBV6-5 and TRBJ1-5; tentative D call: TRBD1 (5 bases). The CDR3 is made up of 15 amino acids. Germline CDR1 reads MNHEY; CDR2 reads SVGAGI. Trimming took off 5 bases at V and 0 bases at J, with 11 bases between the two ends.

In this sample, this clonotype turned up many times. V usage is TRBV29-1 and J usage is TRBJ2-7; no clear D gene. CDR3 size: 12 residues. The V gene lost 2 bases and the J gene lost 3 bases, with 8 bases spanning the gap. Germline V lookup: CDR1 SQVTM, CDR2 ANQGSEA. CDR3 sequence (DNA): TGCAGCGTTGAACTCCAGGACTACGAGCAGTACTTC. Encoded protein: CSVELQDYEQYF.

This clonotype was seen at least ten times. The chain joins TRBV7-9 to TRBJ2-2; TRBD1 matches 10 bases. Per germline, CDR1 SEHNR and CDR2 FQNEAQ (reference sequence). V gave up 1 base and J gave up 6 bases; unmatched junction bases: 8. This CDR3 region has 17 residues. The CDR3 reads CASSLGKPGQGSGELFF. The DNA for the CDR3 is TGTGCCAGCAGCTTAGGCAAACCGGGACAGGGGTCCGGGGAGCTGTTTTTT.

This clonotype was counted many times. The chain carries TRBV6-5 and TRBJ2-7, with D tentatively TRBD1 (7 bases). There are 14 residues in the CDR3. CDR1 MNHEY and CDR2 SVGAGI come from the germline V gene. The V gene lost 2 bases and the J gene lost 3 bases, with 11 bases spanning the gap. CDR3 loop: CASSYAGQIYEQYF. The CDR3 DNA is TGTGCCAGCAGTTACGCGGGACAGATCTACGAGCAGTACTTC.

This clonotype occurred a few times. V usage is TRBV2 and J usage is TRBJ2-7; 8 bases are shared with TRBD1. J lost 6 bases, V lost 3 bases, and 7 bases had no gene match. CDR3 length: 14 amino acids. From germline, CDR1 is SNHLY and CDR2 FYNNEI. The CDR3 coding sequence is TGTGCCAGCAGTGAGAGCGGACAGGGAGCCGAGCAGTACTTC. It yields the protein CASSESGQGAEQYF.

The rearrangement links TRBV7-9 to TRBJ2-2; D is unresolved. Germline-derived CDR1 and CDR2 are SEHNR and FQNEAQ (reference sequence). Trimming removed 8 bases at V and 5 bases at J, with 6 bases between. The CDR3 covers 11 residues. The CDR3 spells CASRVTGELFF. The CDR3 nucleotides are TGTGCCAGCCGGGTTACCGGGGAGCTGTTTTTT.

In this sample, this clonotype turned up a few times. The CDR3 bases are TGTGCCAGCAGTGCGCGACAGGGTAAAACAGATACGCAGTATTTT. Its protein product is CASSARQGKTDTQYF. The chain combines TRBV6-5 with TRBJ2-3; 7 positions match TRBD1. Germline CDR1 and CDR2: MNHEY and SVGAGI. With V trimmed by 5 bases and J by 3 bases, 8 bases remained unmatched. The CDR3 length is 15 residues.

The CDR3 nucleotides are TGTGCCAGCAGCTTAGCGCACAGGGAAATGGATACGCAGTATTTT. Translation gives CASSLAHREMDTQYF. This rearrangement joins TRBV7-2 to TRBJ2-3; tentatively, D is TRBD1 (6 bases). Germline values: CDR1 SGHTA, CDR2 FQGNSA. The V end lost 0 bases, the J end lost 6 bases, and 13 bases lay between the germline ends. This CDR3 comprises 15 residues. The full variable domain, its missing parts supplied by reference TRBV7-2 and TRBJ2-3, is GAGVSQSPSNKVTEKGKDVELRCDPISGHTALYWYRQSLGQGLEFLIYFQGNSAPDKSGLPSDRFSAERTGGSVSTLTIQRTQQEDSAVYLCASSLAHREMDTQYFGPGTRLTVL.

The CDR3 here is CASSWGGAAANEKLFF. DNA of the CDR3: TGCGCCAGCAGCTGGGGGGGGGCCGCAGCTAATGAAAAACTGTTTTTT. The gene calls are TRBV5-1 and TRBJ1-4; D might be TRBD1 (6 bases). V lost 3 bases, J lost 3 bases, and 15 bases lay in between. CDR3 size: 16 residues. CDR1 and CDR2 from the germline V gene are SGHRS and YFSETQ.

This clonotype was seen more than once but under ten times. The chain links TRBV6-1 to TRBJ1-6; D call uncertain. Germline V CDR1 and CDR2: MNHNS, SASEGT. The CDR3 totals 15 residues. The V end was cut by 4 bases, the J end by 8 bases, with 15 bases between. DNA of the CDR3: TGTGCCAGCAGTGGGCCCGGGGTGGGAGATTCACCCCTCCACTTT. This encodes CASSGPGVGDSPLHF.

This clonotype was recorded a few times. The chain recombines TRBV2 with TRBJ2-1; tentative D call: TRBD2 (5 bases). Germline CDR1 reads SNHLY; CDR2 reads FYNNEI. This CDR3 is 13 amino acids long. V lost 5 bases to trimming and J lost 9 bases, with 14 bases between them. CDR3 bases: TGTGCCAGCAGTAAAGATCCGGGGAGTGAGCAGTTCTTC. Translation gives CASSKDPGSEQFF. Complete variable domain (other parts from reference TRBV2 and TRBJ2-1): EPEVTQTPSHQVTQMGQEVILRCVPISNHLYFYWYRQILGQKVEFLVSFYNNEISEKSEIFDDQFSVERPDGSNFTLKIRSTKLEDSAMYFCASSKDPGSEQFFGPGTRLTVL.

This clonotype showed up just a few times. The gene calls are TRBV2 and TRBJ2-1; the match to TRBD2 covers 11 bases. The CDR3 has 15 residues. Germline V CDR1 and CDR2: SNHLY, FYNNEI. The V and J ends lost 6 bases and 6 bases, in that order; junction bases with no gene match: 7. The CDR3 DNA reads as TGTGCCAGCAGCACACTAGCGGGAGAGCTCAATGAGCAGTTCTTC. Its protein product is CASSTLAGELNEQFF.